This note documents a single TCR beta chain sequence. The CDR3 covers 16 residues. Germline V gives CDR1 SEHNR, CDR2 FQNEAQ (reference sequence). The V and J ends lost 5 bases and 0 bases respectively, with 17 bases between them. This record belongs to a study of blood T cell repertoires in COVID-19. Across the whole study: Some COVID-19 samples were acute and others convalescent; all came from the United States, Italy and Spain.

Original data processing: Reference gene primer amplification gave estimated nucleated cell counts. Some clones are missing from TCRdb's copy, which holds only in-frame ones; the method was immunoSEQ multiplex PCR. The V and J calls and clone size come from that table; D and trimming were worked out from the DNA. The top ten clones hold around 5.2% of a sample with approximately 65,000 clones, approximately 92% of them seen once. The V gene is TRBV7-9, the J gene TRBJ2-7; D might be TRBD1 (5 bases). The sequenced sample was peripheral blood. This clonotype was sampled from a woman in her 50s with active COVID-19. As DNA, the CDR3 is TGTGCCAGCAGCAACCGACATGGGGCGCGCTCCTACGAGCAGTACTTC. This codes for CASSNRHGARSYEQYF.